The 29 T cell receptor beta chains below were found in one sample sequenced in a study of T cell responses to AZD1222 COVID-19 vaccine. The data were produced by immunoSEQ multiplex PCR, yet TCRdb's version contains in-frame clones alone and is incomplete. The sample carries 150,000 or so clones, 80% to 95% recorded once. Sequenced here: peripheral blood, sampled on day 0 of AZD1222 vaccination. The receptors originated from an adult in good health.

The chain is built from TRBV3-1 (or the pseudogene TRBV3-2) and TRBJ1-2; unclear D gene. The germline V gene has CDR1 LGHDT and CDR2 YNNKEL (reference sequence). V was pared by 1 base and J by 4 bases, with 13 bases between. The CDR3 extends over 15 amino acids. CDR3 sequence reads: CASSQGPGKSYGYTF. The CDR3 nucleotides are TGTGCCAGCAGCCAAGGGCCCGGAAAAAGCTATGGCTACACCTTC.

V gene TRBV28 combines with J gene TRBJ1-5, with 7 bases lining up with TRBD1. J lost 1 base, V lost 6 bases, and 3 bases had no gene match. In germline, CDR1 is MDHEN, CDR2 SYDVKM. CDR3 size: 14 residues. The CDR3 loop reads CASRSGGSNQPQHF. CDR3 nucleotide sequence: TGTGCCAGCAGATCAGGGGGGAGCAATCAGCCCCAGCATTTT.

The rearrangement joins TRBV18 to TRBJ1-5; weak D call: TRBD1 (5 bases). The CDR3 consists of 19 residues. The germline gives CDR1 KGHSH, CDR2 LQKENI. V lost 0 bases to trimming and J lost 1 base, with 19 bases between them. CDR3 DNA: TGTGCCAGCTCACCACCACGGGGAGGGGAGGCTTTGAGCAATCAGCCCCAGCATTTT. Protein sequence: CASSPPRGGEALSNQPQHF.

V and J are TRBV6-5 and TRBJ2-1, with 8 positions matching TRBD2. The germline V gene encodes CDR1 MNHEY and CDR2 SVGAGI. The CDR3 totals 15 residues. J gave up 7 bases and V 7 bases, and 12 bases lay outside the gene matches. The CDR3 is CASIGEGLGANEQFF. In DNA, the CDR3 is TGTGCCAGCATTGGGGAGGGACTAGGCGCAAATGAGCAGTTCTTC.

V gene TRBV5-1 combines with J gene TRBJ2-5, with a tentative D call TRBD1 (7 bases). Germline lookup yields CDR1 SGHRS and CDR2 YFSETQ. CDR3 length: 15 amino acids. V shed 3 bases and J shed 2 bases, with 14 bases lying between them. The CDR3 sequence: CASSSTRGDQETQYF. In nucleotides, the CDR3 is TGCGCCAGCAGCTCAACCAGGGGGGATCAAGAGACCCAGTACTTC.

The chain has TRBV11-2 and TRBJ1-1, with D uncertain. The V and J ends lost 3 bases and 0 bases respectively, with 5 bases between them. This CDR3 is built from 13 residues. Germline loops: CDR1 SGHAT, CDR2 FQNNGV. Here the CDR3 reads CASSFEVNTEAFF. CDR3 in DNA: TGTGCCAGCAGCTTCGAGGTGAACACTGAAGCTTTCTTT.

This chain connects TRBV11-3 to TRBJ2-2; D uncertain. The germline V gene has CDR1 SGHNT and CDR2 YENEEA. The CDR3 consists of 14 residues. The ends were cut back, 1 base at V and 4 bases at J, with 7 bases in the middle. The CDR3 region has the DNA TGTGCCAGCAGCTTAGGACGAGCCACCGGGGAGCTGTTTTTT. This codes for CASSLGRATGELFF.

The chain uses TRBV20-1 and TRBJ1-6, with 10 bases that match TRBD1. Trimming cost V 3 bases and J 9 bases; bases outside gene matches: 11. Germline V gives CDR1 DFQATT, CDR2 SNEGSKA (reference sequence). The CDR3 covers 16 residues. As DNA, the CDR3 is TGCAGTGCTAGTAGTGCCGGGACAGGGGTTAGTTCACCCCTCCACTTT. Its protein product is CSASSAGTGVSSPLHF.

The V gene is TRBV4-1, the J gene TRBJ1-2; D may be TRBD1 (6 bases). V dropped 0 bases and J dropped 4 bases, with 21 bases sitting between them. The CDR3 covers 18 residues. Germline V gene sequence: CDR1 MGHRA, CDR2 YSYEKL. DNA of the CDR3: TGCGCCAGCAGCCAAGAAGGACAGCCCTCTTCCCTTTTCTATGGCTACACCTTC. Encoded protein: CASSQEGQPSSLFYGYTF.

The rearrangement links TRBV5-4 to TRBJ2-1, with 10 bases identical to TRBD2. J gave up 9 bases and V 5 bases, and 11 bases lay outside the gene matches. Germline V CDR1 and CDR2: SGHNT, YYREEE (reference sequence). There are 15 residues in the CDR3. CDR3 DNA: TGTGCCAGCAGGTCCGGGACTAGCGCCCAACGTGAGCAGTTCTTC. This sequence encodes CASRSGTSAQREQFF.

The V call is TRBV7-9, the J call TRBJ2-5; TRBD2 is a possible D gene (6 bases). V was cut by 2 bases and J by 5 bases, with 12 bases left in between. Per germline, CDR1 SEHNR and CDR2 FQNEAQ (reference sequence). This CDR3 spans 14 amino acids. The CDR3 spells CASSLTAGGETQYF. In nucleotides, the CDR3 is TGTGCCAGCAGCTTAACAGCGGGTGGTGAGACCCAGTACTTC. Full variable domain (rest looked up from reference TRBV7-9 and TRBJ2-5): DTGVSQNPRHKITKRGQNVTFRCDPISEHNRLYWYRQTLGQGPEFLTYFQNEAQLEKSRLLSDRFSAERPKGSFSTLEIQRTEQGDSAMYLCASSLTAGGETQYFGPGTRLLVL.

The CDR3 region has the DNA TGTGCCAGCAGTATATACAGGGGGCCTAACTATGGCTACACCTTC. It translates to CASSIYRGPNYGYTF. The chain carries TRBV28 and TRBJ1-2; 9 bases align to TRBD1. J gave up 0 bases and V 5 bases, and 4 bases lay outside the gene matches. Germline lookup yields CDR1 MDHEN and CDR2 SYDVKM. CDR3 length: 15 residues.

This rearrangement joins TRBV14 to TRBJ1-4; D perhaps matches TRBD1 (6 bases). Trimming took 3 bases from V and 7 from J, leaving 15 bases between them. The CDR3 runs to 15 residues. Germline CDR1 SGHDN, CDR2 FVKESK. The CDR3 coding sequence is TGTGCCAGCAGCCAGCGAACAGGGACGGCTGAAAAACTGTTTTTT. This encodes CASSQRTGTAEKLFF.

The chain employs TRBV11-2 and TRBJ2-7; D may correspond to TRBD1 or TRBD2 (5 bases each). The germline CDR1 and CDR2 sequences are SGHAT and FQNNGV. Trimming stripped 6 bases from V and 2 bases from J, with 17 bases between. There are 15 residues in the CDR3. For the CDR3, the DNA is TGTGCCAGCAGTCTAAGAGGGGATGGGACCTACGAGCAGTACTTC. Its translation is CASSLRGDGTYEQYF.

This CDR3 reads CASSVVEGYGYTF. CDR3 nucleotide sequence: TGTGCCAGCAGCGTAGTGGAGGGGTATGGCTACACCTTC. The V call is TRBV9, the J call TRBJ1-2; D possibly corresponds to TRBD1 (5 bases). The CDR3 length is 13 residues. Germline-derived CDR1 and CDR2 are SGDLS and YYNGEE. The V end lost 0 bases, the J end lost 5 bases, and 8 bases lay between the germline ends.

The rearrangement uses TRBV5-6 and TRBJ1-2; D remains unclear. This CDR3 comprises 14 residues. The V end was cut by 4 bases, the J end by 7 bases, with 17 bases between. In germline, CDR1 is SGHDT, CDR2 YYEEEE. CDR3 sequence: CASSTGDGSAGYTF. The CDR3 DNA is TGTGCCAGCAGCACCGGTGACGGGTCGGCTGGCTACACCTTC.

The V and J genes are TRBV7-9 and TRBJ1-1; no definite D call. The V end was cut by 2 bases, the J end by 1 base, with 11 bases between. Germline loops: CDR1 SEHNR, CDR2 FQNEAQ (reference sequence). The CDR3 loop spans 15 amino acids. CDR3 loop: CASSLRSGGNTEAFF. CDR3 DNA: TGTGCCAGCAGCTTAAGGTCGGGTGGGAACACTGAAGCTTTCTTT.

The chain links TRBV5-4 to TRBJ1-1, with 7 nucleotides matching TRBD1. Germline trimming cut 6 bases from V and 1 base from J; bases unmatched to any gene: 6. From germline, CDR1 is SGHNT and CDR2 YYREEE (reference sequence). This CDR3 has 14 amino acids. The CDR3 is CASTATGTNTEAFF. The CDR3, as DNA: TGTGCCAGCACCGCGACAGGGACGAACACTGAAGCTTTCTTT.

This clone was seen a single time. The CDR3 reads CASSPSGLAGVEVRDTQYF. The CDR3 nucleotides read TGTGCCAGCAGCCCCTCGGGACTAGCGGGAGTTGAGGTCCGAGATACGCAGTATTTT. The rearrangement joins TRBV7-6 to TRBJ2-3, with 14 bases identical to TRBD2. Germline CDR1 and CDR2: SGHVS and FNYEAQ. The J segment lost 5 bases and the V segment lost 5 bases, leaving 15 bases of the junction unmatched. This CDR3 comprises 19 residues.

The chain carries TRBV6-6 and TRBJ1-1; D may be TRBD1 (5 bases). This CDR3 spans 12 amino acids. V lost 5 bases and J lost 5, with 9 bases in between. The germline V gene has CDR1 MNHNY and CDR2 SVGAGI (reference sequence). CDR3 in DNA: TGTGCCAGCAGTGTTGGGGCAACTGAAGCTTTCTTT. The encoded protein is CASSVGATEAFF.

The gene calls are TRBV18 and TRBJ2-7, with TRBD2 matching 7 bases. This CDR3 has 15 residues. V lost 0 bases and J lost 5; bases outside the gene matches: 7. Germline V CDR1 and CDR2: KGHSH, LQKENI. The CDR3 region is CASSPPAGRGNEQYF. Here the CDR3 DNA reads TGTGCCAGCTCACCACCGGCAGGGAGGGGTAACGAGCAGTACTTC. Full variable domain (remainder filled in from reference TRBV18 and TRBJ2-7): NAGVMQNPRHLVRRRGQEARLRCSPMKGHSHVYWYRQLPEEGLKFMVYLQKENIIDESGMPKERFSAEFPKEGPSILRIQQVVRGDSAAYFCASSPPAGRGNEQYFGPGTRLTVT.

The gene calls are TRBV9 and TRBJ2-2; no firm D call. The V and J ends lost 2 bases and 0 bases respectively, with 2 bases between them. From germline, CDR1 is SGDLS and CDR2 YYNGEE. The length of the CDR3 is 13 residues. CDR3 region: CASSVTNTGELFF. The CDR3 nucleotides are TGTGCCAGCAGCGTTACGAACACCGGGGAGCTGTTTTTT.

CDR3 bases: TGTGCCAGCAGCCAAACAGGGAGGGCTTACTCTGGGGCCAACGTCCTGACTTTC. It translates to CASSQTGRAYSGANVLTF. This sequence joins TRBV14 and TRBJ2-6; TRBD2 is a possible D gene (7 bases). V lost 2 bases, J lost 0 bases, and 14 bases lay in between. The CDR3 extends over 18 amino acids. In germline, CDR1 is SGHDN, CDR2 FVKESK.

V is TRBV28 and J is TRBJ1-5, with TRBD1 matching over 8 bases. Looked up from germline, CDR1 is MDHEN and CDR2 is SYDVKM. Trimming removed 5 bases from V and 3 bases from J; junction bases left unmatched: 6. The CDR3 consists of 15 residues. Here the CDR3 DNA reads TGTGCCAGCAGTCCGCCGACAGGGGACAATCAGCCCCAGCATTTT. It translates to CASSPPTGDNQPQHF.

The CDR3 nucleotides are TGTGCCAGCAGTGAAGGGGCAGGGAGATTGGGCTACACCTTC. This codes for CASSEGAGRLGYTF. The rearrangement links TRBV6-1 to TRBJ1-2, with a weak D call TRBD1 (5 bases). CDR3 size: 14 residues. V lost 1 base to trimming and J lost 8 bases, with 14 bases between them. Germline V gene sequence: CDR1 MNHNS, CDR2 SASEGT.

V usage is TRBV5-6 and J usage is TRBJ1-6, with TRBD1 as a possible D gene (5 bases). V was clipped by 8 bases and J by 9 bases, with 18 bases between them. The CDR3 is 14 amino acids. Germline V gives CDR1 SGHDT, CDR2 YYEEEE. CDR3 bases: TGTGCCAGTAGGAGGGACCCAGGAGGTTCACCCCTCCACTTT. Translation gives CASRRDPGGSPLHF.

The rearrangement links TRBV15 to TRBJ1-2, with TRBD1 matching over 8 bases. In germline, CDR1 is LNHNV, CDR2 YYDKDF (reference sequence). Trimming removed 5 bases from V and 3 bases from J; junction bases left unmatched: 5. The length of the CDR3 is 14 residues. For the CDR3, the DNA is TGTGCCACCAGCCCGGACAGGGTGTACTATGGCTACACCTTC. Residues: CATSPDRVYYGYTF.

There are a few counts of this clone. The chain has TRBV29-1 and TRBJ2-2; unclear D gene. V lost 1 base and J lost 6, with 12 bases in between. CDR1 and CDR2 from the germline V gene are SQVTM and ANQGSEA. The CDR3 runs to 14 residues. The CDR3 is CSVEGLTSPGELFF. The CDR3 nucleotides are TGCAGCGTTGAAGGCTTGACGAGCCCCGGGGAGCTGTTTTTT.

J is TRBJ2-7 and V is TRBV27; 11 positions agree with TRBD1. J gave up 4 bases and V 0 bases, and 2 bases lay outside the gene matches. Germline-derived CDR1 and CDR2 are MNHEY and SMNVEV (reference sequence). The CDR3 extends over 15 amino acids. CDR3 in DNA: TGTGCCAGCAGTTTATCGGGGACAGGGGGGTACGAGCAGTACTTC. Its translation: CASSLSGTGGYEQYF.